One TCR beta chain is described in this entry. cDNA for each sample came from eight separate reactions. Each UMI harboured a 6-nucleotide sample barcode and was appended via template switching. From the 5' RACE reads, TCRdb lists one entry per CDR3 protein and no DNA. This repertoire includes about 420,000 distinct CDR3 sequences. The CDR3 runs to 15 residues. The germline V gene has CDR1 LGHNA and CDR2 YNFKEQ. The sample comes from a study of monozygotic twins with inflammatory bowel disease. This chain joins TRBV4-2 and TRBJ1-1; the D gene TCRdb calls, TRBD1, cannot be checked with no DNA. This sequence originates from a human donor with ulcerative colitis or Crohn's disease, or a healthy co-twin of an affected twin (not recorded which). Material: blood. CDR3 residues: CASSQNTQGTLEAFF.